The rows below give T cell receptor beta chains drawn from one sample of a study of breast tumors, draining lymph nodes, adjacent tissues. TCRdb passed the multiplex PCR reads through MiXCR, listing each CDR3 protein once. The sample has approximately 140,000 distinct CDR3 sequences; about 30% are singletons. The sequenced material came from axillary lymph node tissue. These receptors all stem from a female donor with breast cancer. Some clones in this sample may be carry-over from other donors' samples. Each CDR3 is given without its conserved first and last residue. Size tells how often a clone was seen (once, few, many) or the class of an expanded clone, and some rows leave it out.

clone size,V gene,CDR3 protein
many,TRBV6-6,ASRKEGSHEQF
once,TRBV19,ASSISWGLSQPQH
many,TRBV4-1,ASSQDWNRNNEQF
many,TRBV12-3/TRBV12-4,ASSFGGTSKGDTQY
.,TRBV19,ASLPEDRGTQY
many,TRBV20-1,SARVAGDYEQY
many,TRBV15,ATSSTGTGDYGYT
many,TRBV11-2,ASSPRIGNTGELF
many,TRBV18,ASSPASEGTQPQH
many,TRBV30,AWSARNNQPQH
.,TRBV7-9,AGSLGGVSMGSGANVLT
.,TRBV7-9,ASSLASIMNTEAF
many,TRBV11-2,ASSLGGANVLT
.,TRBV6-2/TRBV6-3,ASSPESSGDPIY
.,TRBV30,AWSGPSGRQAEAF
.,TRBV6-2/TRBV6-3,ASYPRAGSSSYNEQF
few,TRBV6-5,ASSYSKVGEGQY
many,TRBV29-1,SVVAEDGYT
.,TRBV15,ATSRADNYNEQL
.,TRBV10-3,ATGQGAIDTQY
many,TRBV5-1,ASSSGTAETQY
.,TRBV6-6,ASRTGTGRYEQY
.,TRBV6-2/TRBV6-3,ASSQGGVHTDTQY
many,TRBV20-1,SALGTGLYEQY
many,TRBV5-1,ANHRGDGNTIY
.,TRBV10-1,ASSESPPYGYT
many,TRBV6-6,ASSHSSDREYNQPQH
many,TRBV20-1,SGSTGGLGAF
many,TRBV20-1,SAREAGFSNQPQH
.,TRBV11-3,ASSRGGTEAF
.,TRBV14,ASSQVGTVYGYV
many,TRBV20-1,SARGGQNEKLF
many,TRBV2,ASRHRESTTYGYT
.,TRBV19,ASSNTGVTEAF
many,TRBV30,AWSVDSRGNTIY